A single sample is the source of the 31 T cell receptor beta chains below, sequenced in a study of OX40 agonist ivuxolimab in advanced cancers. Some clones are missing from TCRdb's copy, which holds only in-frame ones; the method was immunoSEQ multiplex PCR. The profile shows about 55,000 clones, roughly four fifths of them singletons. The input for sequencing was CD4+ or CD8+ T cells sorted from blood, taken in a trial of the OX40 agonist ivuxolimab. These receptors were taken from an adult with an advanced solid tumor such as melanoma, head and neck, liver or kidney cancer.

Only one count was recorded for this clone. This chain uses TRBV7-9 with TRBJ2-7, with 9 bases matching TRBD2. CDR1 is SEHNR and CDR2 is FQNEAQ in the germline V gene (reference sequence). CDR3 length equals 15 residues. V gave up 1 base and J gave up 3 bases; unmatched junction bases: 4. The CDR3 bases are TGTGCCAGCAGCTTAGGTCTAGCGGGAAACTACGAGCAGTACTTC. Encoded protein: CASSLGLAGNYEQYF.

The chain uses TRBV7-9 and TRBJ1-4; D call uncertain. Germline V gene lookup returns CDR1 SEHNR and CDR2 FQNEAQ (reference sequence). The CDR3 totals 13 residues. Trimming cost V 5 bases and J 8 bases, with 12 bases left between them. In DNA, the CDR3 is TGTGCCAGCAGCCCTCTTGGGGAGGAAAAACTGTTTTTT. Translated, it gives CASSPLGEEKLFF.

DNA of the CDR3: TGTGCCAGCAGGATACAGGATCGTGGTGAAGCTTTCTTT. It specifies CASRIQDRGEAFF. V gene TRBV7-9 combines with J gene TRBJ1-1; a possible D gene is TRBD1 (5 bases). The V end was cut by 6 bases, the J end by 7 bases, with 15 bases between. The CDR3 runs to 13 residues. Germline loops: CDR1 SEHNR, CDR2 FQNEAQ (reference sequence).

The gene calls are TRBV5-8 and TRBJ2-3; 7 positions agree with TRBD1. Germline V gene lookup returns CDR1 SGHTS and CDR2 YDEGEE. The length of the CDR3 is 16 residues. Trimming removed 4 bases from V and 2 bases from J; junction bases left unmatched: 10. CDR3 bases: TGTGCCAGCAGCGGACGGGACAGAGACTACACAGATACGCAGTATTTT. Encoded protein: CASSGRDRDYTDTQYF.

The V and J genes are TRBV9 and TRBJ2-2; the match to TRBD1 covers 7 bases. V was clipped by 1 base and J by 7 bases; unmatched bases: 7. Looked up from germline, CDR1 is SGDLS and CDR2 is YYNGEE. The CDR3 totals 15 residues. DNA of the CDR3: TGTGCCAGCAGCGTAAGAGACAGGGAAAGCGGGGAGCTGTTTTTT. This gives the protein CASSVRDRESGELFF.

The gene calls are TRBV19 and TRBJ2-7, with D possibly being TRBD2 (5 bases). CDR1 and CDR2 from the germline V gene are LNHDA and SQIVND (reference sequence). This CDR3 has 12 amino acids. The V end was cut by 5 bases, the J end by 0 bases, with 5 bases between. CDR3 DNA sequence: TGTGCCAGTAGTCGGGACTCCTACGAGCAGTACTTC. It yields the protein CASSRDSYEQYF.

This clone was seen a single time. The chain couples TRBV6-6 to TRBJ2-7, with TRBD1 as a possible D gene (6 bases). Deletions cut 10 bases from V and 1 base from J, with 17 bases between. CDR3 length: 14 residues. Per germline, CDR1 MNHNY and CDR2 SVGAGI (reference sequence). As DNA, the CDR3 is TGTGCCACCCTACCCGTCACAGGGTCCTACGAGCAGTACTTC. Its protein is CATLPVTGSYEQYF.

The chain joins TRBV6-1 to TRBJ1-5; 7 bases agree with TRBD1. Germline CDR1 MNHNS, CDR2 SASEGT. V was clipped by 7 bases and J by 6 bases; unmatched bases: 6. This CDR3 comprises 13 residues. The CDR3 spells CASTLTGIQPQHF. The CDR3, as DNA: TGTGCCAGCACTTTGACAGGGATTCAGCCCCAGCATTTT.

The rearrangement links TRBV7-2 to TRBJ1-4; D is undetermined. CDR3 length: 14 residues. Trimming took 3 bases from V and 7 from J, leaving 12 bases between them. CDR1 SGHTA and CDR2 FQGNSA come from the germline V gene. CDR3 DNA: TGTGCCAGCAGCTTCCCGACCGAAGGTGAAAAACTGTTTTTT. Amino acids: CASSFPTEGEKLFF. Drawing the rest from reference TRBV7-2 and TRBJ1-4, the complete variable domain is GAGVSQSPSNKVTEKGKDVELRCDPISGHTALYWYRQSLGQGLEFLIYFQGNSAPDKSGLPSDRFSAERTGGSVSTLTIQRTQQEDSAVYLCASSFPTEGEKLFFGSGTQLSVL.

About this clone: One junction end disagrees with the germline gene, perhaps due to a read error. The rearrangement joins TRBV14 to TRBJ2-7; 8 bases fit TRBD2. This CDR3 spans 11 amino acids. Germline CDR1 SGHDN, CDR2 FVKESK. CDR3 sequence (DNA): TGTGCCAGCAGCCAAGGGCTAGCGGGCTCTTTC. Amino acids: CASSQGLAGSF.

This rearrangement joins TRBV28 to TRBJ1-4; D not certain. Trimming removed 5 bases at V and 7 bases at J, with 11 bases between. The germline V gene encodes CDR1 MDHEN and CDR2 SYDVKM. The CDR3 extends over 13 amino acids. As DNA, the CDR3 is TGTGCCAGCAGTAAACCGGCTCTTGAAAAACTGTTTTTT. This encodes CASSKPALEKLFF.

The V gene is TRBV4-3, the J gene TRBJ1-3, with D tentatively TRBD1 (6 bases). Germline V lookup: CDR1 LGHNA, CDR2 YSLEER. The CDR3 loop spans 17 amino acids. V was clipped by 0 bases and J by 0 bases, with 12 bases between them. In nucleotides, the CDR3 is TGCGCCAGCAGCCAAGAGCCGACAGGTCCCTCTGGAAACACCATATATTTT. Translation: CASSQEPTGPSGNTIYF.

This clone was observed once. The chain uses TRBV6-5 and TRBJ2-7, with 8 bases fitting TRBD1. The CDR3 runs 15 residues. Germline assignment: CDR1 MNHEY and CDR2 SVGAGI. The V segment lost 4 bases and the J segment 5 bases; nucleotides outside the gene matches: 10. The CDR3 DNA is TGTGCCAGCAGTTGGCGGGACAGGTCAGAGGACGAGCAGTACTTC. Its protein is CASSWRDRSEDEQYF.

This chain uses TRBV7-3 with TRBJ2-3; D call uncertain. This CDR3 spans 15 amino acids. Germline V lookup: CDR1 SGHTA, CDR2 FQGTGA. Trimming took off 1 base at V and 6 bases at J, with 14 bases between the two ends. CDR3 amino acids: CASSLNSDELDTQYF. The CDR3 DNA reads as TGTGCCAGCAGCTTAAATAGTGATGAGTTGGATACGCAGTATTTT. The whole variable domain, remainder taken from reference TRBV7-3 and TRBJ2-3, is GAGVSQTPSNKVTEKGKYVELRCDPISGHTALYWYRQSLGQGPEFLIYFQGTGAADDSGLPNDRFFAVRPEGSVSTLKIQRTERGDSAVYLCASSLNSDELDTQYFGPGTRLTVL.

The rearrangement uses TRBV5-1 and TRBJ2-2; D is uncertain. Trimming removed 2 bases at V and 0 bases at J, with 11 bases between. The CDR3 contains 16 residues. Germline CDR1 SGHRS, CDR2 YFSETQ. The CDR3 DNA is TGCGCCAGCAGCTTACTACCCGAGCCGAACACCGGGGAGCTGTTTTTT. Translating it yields CASSLLPEPNTGELFF. The whole variable domain, filled in from reference TRBV5-1 and TRBJ2-2, reads KAGVTQTPRYLIKTRGQQVTLSCSPISGHRSVSWYQQTPGQGLQFLFEYFSETQRNKGNFPGRFSGRQFSNSRSEMNVSTLELGDSALYLCASSLLPEPNTGELFFGEGSRLTVL.

The rearrangement uses TRBV18 and TRBJ2-3; D ambiguous. Between the trimmed V and J ends, which lost 2 bases and 4 bases, there was a span of 16 bases. The CDR3 is 16 amino acids. CDR1 and CDR2 (germline): KGHSH, LQKENI. CDR3 residues: CASSPTAVSGSDTQYF. Written as DNA, the CDR3 is TGTGCCAGCTCACCAACGGCGGTGTCGGGTTCAGATACGCAGTATTTT.

The CDR3 DNA is TGCGCCAGCAGCTTTAAACTATCGGGACAGGGGGCCACCTACAATGAGCAGTTCTTC. Its translation: CASSFKLSGQGATYNEQFF. The chain has TRBV5-1 and TRBJ2-1; TRBD1 aligns across 12 bases. This CDR3 has 19 amino acids. Germline lookup yields CDR1 SGHRS and CDR2 YFSETQ. J gave up 2 bases and V 2 bases, and 11 bases lay outside the gene matches.

The genes are TRBV10-3 and TRBJ1-1; D remains unclear. Germline V CDR1 and CDR2: ENHRY, SYGVKD. Trimming took off 0 bases at V and 4 bases at J, with 12 bases between the two ends. CDR3 length: 15 residues. For the CDR3, the DNA is TGTGCCATCAGTGAGTCAACGGAGATGGGCACTGAAGCTTTCTTT. It translates to CAISESTEMGTEAFF.

The chain links TRBV7-2 to TRBJ1-5; no clear D. Per germline, CDR1 SGHTA and CDR2 FQGNSA. V was pared by 8 bases and J by 0 bases, with 14 bases between. This CDR3 has 15 amino acids. The DNA of the CDR3 is TGTGCCAGCCCCTCGGTCGGAAATAGCAATCAGCCCCAGCATTTT. Its protein product is CASPSVGNSNQPQHF. The variable domain in full, completed from reference TRBV7-2 and TRBJ1-5, reads GAGVSQSPSNKVTEKGKDVELRCDPISGHTALYWYRQSLGQGLEFLIYFQGNSAPDKSGLPSDRFSAERTGGSVSTLTIQRTQQEDSAVYLCASPSVGNSNQPQHFGDGTRLSIL.

Comment on this clone: Within the sample, other DNA sequences also encode this same CDR3. J is TRBJ2-7 and V is TRBV19; D is possibly TRBD2 (6 bases). The CDR3 loop spans 18 amino acids. In germline, CDR1 is LNHDA, CDR2 SQIVND (reference sequence). V lost 1 base and J 1 base, leaving 20 bases between the germline ends. CDR3 in DNA: TGTGCCAGTAGTATAGGGGGTCGGTGGGGAGGAGAATCCTACGAGCAGTACTTC. Translating gives CASSIGGRWGGESYEQYF.

The chain carries TRBV7-2 and TRBJ1-2; weak D call: TRBD1 (6 bases). There are 15 residues in the CDR3. Germline-derived CDR1 and CDR2 are SGHTA and FQGNSA. V was trimmed by 1 base and J by 6 bases, leaving 15 bases between them. Here the CDR3 DNA reads TGTGCCAGCAGCTTAGAGGTTGGGGGCTCTGATGGCTACACCTTC. It yields the protein CASSLEVGGSDGYTF.

The V and J genes are TRBV6-5 and TRBJ2-5; D is possibly TRBD2 (5 bases). Germline V gives CDR1 MNHEY, CDR2 SVGAGI. The CDR3 spans 15 residues. V gave up 6 bases and J gave up 1 base, with 15 bases separating them. The CDR3 here is CASSGGLAVQETQYF. The CDR3 coding sequence is TGTGCCAGCAGCGGCGGCCTAGCTGTCCAAGAGACCCAGTACTTC.

The chain couples TRBV28 to TRBJ2-5, with TRBD1 identical over 9 bases. J gave up 4 bases and V 6 bases, and 9 bases lay outside the gene matches. The CDR3 runs to 15 residues. The germline gives CDR1 MDHEN, CDR2 SYDVKM. The DNA of the CDR3 is TGTGCCAGCAGCCAAGAAATGGGACAGGGAGAGACCCAGTACTTC. This codes for CASSQEMGQGETQYF.

This rearrangement joins TRBV4-1 to TRBJ2-4, with 13 bases that match TRBD2. This CDR3 spans 19 amino acids. Germline CDR1 reads MGHRA; CDR2 reads YSYEKL. Trimming cost V 0 bases and J 1 base; bases outside gene matches: 6. CDR3 DNA: TGCGCCAGCAGCCAAGATACTAGCGGGAGGGCCCGCGCCAAAAACATTCAGTACTTC. Amino acids: CASSQDTSGRARAKNIQYF.

The chain carries TRBV29-1 and TRBJ2-3; possible D gene TRBD2, 5 bases. Trimming removed 7 bases at V and 1 base at J, with 15 bases between. The CDR3 has 14 residues. CDR1 is SQVTM, CDR2 ANQGSEA, per germline. In DNA form, the CDR3 reads TGCAGCGCATCGCGGGCTACTGGCACAGATACGCAGTATTTT. This sequence encodes CSASRATGTDTQYF.

The V call is TRBV5-4, the J call TRBJ2-7; 7 positions match TRBD1. After removal of 4 bases from V and 2 bases from J, the junction contained 6 bases not matched to a gene. The CDR3 totals 14 residues. Looked up from germline, CDR1 is SGHNT and CDR2 is YYREEE (reference sequence). In nucleotides, the CDR3 is TGTGCCAGCAGCCTAGGGGGACAGACCTACGAGCAGTACTTC. Amino acid sequence: CASSLGGQTYEQYF.

The CDR3 here is CASSTRDSYSNQPQHF. CDR3 in DNA: TGTGCCAGTAGTACCCGGGACAGTTATAGCAATCAGCCCCAGCATTTT. This chain uses TRBV19 with TRBJ1-5; 7 nucleotides agree with TRBD1. From germline, CDR1 is LNHDA and CDR2 SQIVND (reference sequence). V shed 4 bases and J 0 bases; nucleotides not matched to a gene: 6. The CDR3 length is 16 residues.

The chain is built from TRBV19 and TRBJ2-6; TRBD1 or TRBD2 may be the D gene (6 bases each). V gave up 2 bases and J gave up 0 bases, with 20 bases separating them. This CDR3 is built from 20 residues. Germline lookup yields CDR1 LNHDA and CDR2 SQIVND (reference sequence). The CDR3 sequence: CASSIRGAVLSGSGANVLTF. The CDR3, as DNA: TGTGCCAGTAGTATAAGGGGGGCGGTCCTCTCTGGCTCTGGGGCCAACGTCCTGACTTTC.

This chain links TRBV6-5 with TRBJ2-1, with 11 positions matching TRBD2. The CDR3 has 16 residues. CDR1 MNHEY and CDR2 SVGAGI come from the germline V gene. V was pared by 4 bases and J by 9 bases, with 11 bases of the junction left unmatched. The CDR3 region is CASSSPSSGRALEQFF. The CDR3 DNA is TGTGCCAGCAGTTCCCCCAGTAGCGGGAGGGCCCTTGAGCAGTTCTTC.

The chain employs TRBV7-9 and TRBJ2-7; 10 bases are shared with TRBD1. The length of the CDR3 is 16 residues. After removal of 5 bases from V and 5 bases from J, the junction contained 12 bases not matched to a gene. CDR1 and CDR2 from the germline V gene are SEHNR and FQNEAQ (reference sequence). The CDR3 region is CASSRILTGGFHEQYF. The CDR3 DNA follows: TGTGCCAGCAGCCGGATATTGACAGGGGGCTTCCACGAGCAGTACTTC.

About this clone: At one end the junction does not follow the germline gene, possibly because of a read error. The V and J genes are TRBV6-1 and TRBJ1-3; D is ambiguous. The CDR3 runs 14 residues. The germline V gene has CDR1 MNHNS and CDR2 SASEGT. Written as DNA, the CDR3 is TGTGCCAGCAGTGAATCGCAGACGGACGTAATAGTAGATTTT. It is translated as CASSESQTDVIVDF.